This TCR beta chain was recorded in a study of monozygotic twins with inflammatory bowel disease. Whole-study findings and limits: Clonotype sharing was lower in IBD patients than healthy twins, most markedly with disease activity. IBD-affected twins scored below their healthy co-twins in TCRbeta diversity (inverse Simpson).

A word on this clonotype: Its antigen is not identified.

Germline V gene data show CDR1 as KGHDR and CDR2 as SFDVKD. The CDR3 is 11 residues long. TCRalpha and TCRbeta cDNA went through nested PCRs of approximately 17 and 9 cycles, two in total. TCRdb re-called the 5' RACE reads; every CDR3 protein appears as one record, without DNA. This table lists under 150,000 distinct CDR3 sequences. The J gene is TRBJ2-1, the V gene TRBV24-1; TCRdb lists TRBD1, though no DNA is available to test this call. The sequence was collected from a human donor with ulcerative colitis or Crohn's disease, or a healthy co-twin of an affected twin (not recorded which). The source material was blood. Here the CDR3 reads CATSQGFEQFF.